The entry that follows covers one TCR beta chain sequence. Antigen specificity is unknown. This entry is derived from a study of response to subunit inactivated influenza vaccine. V lost 4 bases to trimming and J lost 5 bases; unmatched junction nucleotides: 9. The germline V gene has CDR1 SGHRS and CDR2 YFSETQ. The CDR3 covers 16 residues. General observations from the study: The authors suggested that few new T cells are recruited per seasonal influenza vaccination.

MiXCR, run by TCRdb on the RT-PCR reads, gives a single entry per CDR3 protein. The sample has more than 400,000 distinct CDR3 sequences, approximately 10% seen once. The material was PBMCs from blood, obtained about 6 weeks after vaccination. The chain combines TRBV5-1 with TRBJ2-1; 10 bases align to TRBD2. This clonotype was sampled from a man aged 50 to 59 who received an inactivated influenza vaccine. The chain's CDR3 is CASSGASGGLDNEQFF. In DNA, the CDR3 is TGCGCCAGCAGCGGGGCTAGCGGGGGTTTGGACAATGAGCAGTTCTTC.